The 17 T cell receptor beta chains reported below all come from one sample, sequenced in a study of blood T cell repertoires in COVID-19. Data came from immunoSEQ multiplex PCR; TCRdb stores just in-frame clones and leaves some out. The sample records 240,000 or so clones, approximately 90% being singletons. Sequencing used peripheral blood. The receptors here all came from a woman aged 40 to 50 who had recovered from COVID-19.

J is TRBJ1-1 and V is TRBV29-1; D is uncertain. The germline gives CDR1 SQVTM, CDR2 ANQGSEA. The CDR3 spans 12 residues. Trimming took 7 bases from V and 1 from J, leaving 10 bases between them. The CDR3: CSGGRPNTEAFF. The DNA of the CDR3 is TGCAGCGGAGGGCGGCCGAACACTGAAGCTTTCTTT.

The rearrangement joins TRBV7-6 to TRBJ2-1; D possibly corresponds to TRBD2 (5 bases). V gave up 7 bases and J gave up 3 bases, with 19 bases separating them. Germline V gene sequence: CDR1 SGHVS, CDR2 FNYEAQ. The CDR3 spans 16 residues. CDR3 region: CASTKIPRENYNEQFF. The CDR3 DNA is TGTGCCAGCACCAAGATACCCCGGGAAAACTACAATGAGCAGTTCTTC.

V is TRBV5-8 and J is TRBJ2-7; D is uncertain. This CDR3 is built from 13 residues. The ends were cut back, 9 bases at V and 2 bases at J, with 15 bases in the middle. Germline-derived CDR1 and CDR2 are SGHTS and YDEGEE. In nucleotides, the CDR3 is TGTGCCACCGGTTTGGGTGGGCCCTACGAGCAGTACTTC. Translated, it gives CATGLGGPYEQYF.

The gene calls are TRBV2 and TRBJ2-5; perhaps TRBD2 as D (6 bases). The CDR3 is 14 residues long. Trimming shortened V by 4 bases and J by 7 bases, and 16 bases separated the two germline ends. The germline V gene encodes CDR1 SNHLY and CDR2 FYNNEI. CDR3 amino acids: CASSALRTMGTQYF. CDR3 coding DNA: TGTGCCAGCAGTGCCCTTCGGACTATGGGGACCCAGTACTTC.

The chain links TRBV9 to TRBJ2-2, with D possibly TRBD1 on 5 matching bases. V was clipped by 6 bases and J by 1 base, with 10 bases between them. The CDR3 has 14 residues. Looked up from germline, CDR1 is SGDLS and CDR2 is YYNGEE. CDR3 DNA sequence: TGTGCCAGCAATAGCAGGGAGAACACCGGGGAGCTGTTTTTT. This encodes CASNSRENTGELFF. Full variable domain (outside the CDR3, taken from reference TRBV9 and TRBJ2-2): DSGVTQTPKHLITATGQRVTLRCSPRSGDLSVYWYQQSLDQGLQFLIQYYNGEERAKGNILERFSAQQFPDLHSELNLSSLELGDSALYFCASNSRENTGELFFGEGSRLTVL.

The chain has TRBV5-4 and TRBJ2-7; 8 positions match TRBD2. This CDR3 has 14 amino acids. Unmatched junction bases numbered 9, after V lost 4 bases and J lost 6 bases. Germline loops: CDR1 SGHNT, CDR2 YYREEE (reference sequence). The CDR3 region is CASSPAGEGGEQYF. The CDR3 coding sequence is TGTGCCAGCAGCCCAGCGGGAGAGGGGGGCGAGCAGTACTTC.

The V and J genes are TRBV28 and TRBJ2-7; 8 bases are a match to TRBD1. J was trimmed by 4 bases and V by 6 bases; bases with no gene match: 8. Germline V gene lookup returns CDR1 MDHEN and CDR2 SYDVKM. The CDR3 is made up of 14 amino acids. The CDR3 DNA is TGTGCCAGCAGCCAAGGACAGGGCGGGTACGAGCAGTACTTC. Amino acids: CASSQGQGGYEQYF.

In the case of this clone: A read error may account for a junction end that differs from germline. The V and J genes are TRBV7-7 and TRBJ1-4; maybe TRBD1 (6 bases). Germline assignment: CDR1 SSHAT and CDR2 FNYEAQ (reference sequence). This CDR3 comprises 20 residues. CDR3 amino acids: CASSPPGGQGRGVANEKLFF. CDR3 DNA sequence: TGTGCTAGCAGCCCCCCCGGGGGGCAAGGGCGTGGTGTGGCTAATGAAAAACTGTTTTTT.

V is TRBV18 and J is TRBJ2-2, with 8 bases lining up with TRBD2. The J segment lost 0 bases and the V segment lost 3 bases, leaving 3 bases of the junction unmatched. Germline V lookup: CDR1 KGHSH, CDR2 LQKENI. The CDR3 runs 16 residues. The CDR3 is CASSPGLATNTGELFF. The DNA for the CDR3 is TGTGCCAGCTCACCCGGACTAGCCACGAACACCGGGGAGCTGTTTTTT.

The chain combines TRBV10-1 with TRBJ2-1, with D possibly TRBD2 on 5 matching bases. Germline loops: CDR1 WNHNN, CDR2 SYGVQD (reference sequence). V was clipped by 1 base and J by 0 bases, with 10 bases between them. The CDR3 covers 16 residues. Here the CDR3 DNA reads TGCGCCAGCAGTGAGTACGGGATCAGCTCCTACAATGAGCAGTTCTTC. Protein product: CASSEYGISSYNEQFF.

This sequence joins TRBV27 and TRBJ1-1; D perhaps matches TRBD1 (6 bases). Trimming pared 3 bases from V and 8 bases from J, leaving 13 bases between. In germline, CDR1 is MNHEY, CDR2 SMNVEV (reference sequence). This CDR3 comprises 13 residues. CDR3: CASSLMGQREAFF. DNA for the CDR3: TGTGCCAGCAGTTTGATGGGACAACGGGAAGCTTTCTTT.

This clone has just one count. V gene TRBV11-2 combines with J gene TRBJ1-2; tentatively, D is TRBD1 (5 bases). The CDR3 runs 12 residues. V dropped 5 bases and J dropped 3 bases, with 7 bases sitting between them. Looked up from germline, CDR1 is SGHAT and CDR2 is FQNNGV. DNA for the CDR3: TGTGCCAGCAGCCCGGGGGACTATGGCTACACCTTC. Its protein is CASSPGDYGYTF.

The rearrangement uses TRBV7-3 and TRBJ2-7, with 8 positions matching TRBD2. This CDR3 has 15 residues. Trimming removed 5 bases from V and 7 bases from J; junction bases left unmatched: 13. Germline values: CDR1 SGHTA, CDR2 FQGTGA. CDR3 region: CASSTPGLGRGEQYF. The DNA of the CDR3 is TGTGCCAGCAGCACGCCGGGACTAGGGCGGGGAGAGCAGTACTTC. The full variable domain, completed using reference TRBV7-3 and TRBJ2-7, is GAGVSQTPSNKVTEKGKYVELRCDPISGHTALYWYRQSLGQGPEFLIYFQGTGAADDSGLPNDRFFAVRPEGSVSTLKIQRTERGDSAVYLCASSTPGLGRGEQYFGPGTRLTVT.

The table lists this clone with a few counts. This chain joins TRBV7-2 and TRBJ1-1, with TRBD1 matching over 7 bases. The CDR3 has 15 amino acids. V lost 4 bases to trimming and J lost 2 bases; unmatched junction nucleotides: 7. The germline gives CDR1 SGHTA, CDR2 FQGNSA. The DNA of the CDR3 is TGTGCCAGCAGCTCGGCCCGACAGGGCAACACTGAAGCTTTCTTT. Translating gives CASSSARQGNTEAFF.

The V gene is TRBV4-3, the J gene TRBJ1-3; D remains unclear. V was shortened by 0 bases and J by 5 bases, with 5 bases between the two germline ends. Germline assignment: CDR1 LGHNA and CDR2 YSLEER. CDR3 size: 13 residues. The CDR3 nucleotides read TGCGCCAGCAGCCAAGATGGGCGAAACACCATATATTTT. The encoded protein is CASSQDGRNTIYF.

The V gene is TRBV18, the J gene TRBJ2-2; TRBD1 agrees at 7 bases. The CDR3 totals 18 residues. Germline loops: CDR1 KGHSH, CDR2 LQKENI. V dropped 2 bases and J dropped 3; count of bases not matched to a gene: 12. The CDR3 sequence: CASSPTPWDSYDTGELFF. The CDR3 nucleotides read TGTGCCAGCTCACCAACACCCTGGGACAGCTATGACACCGGGGAGCTGTTTTTT.

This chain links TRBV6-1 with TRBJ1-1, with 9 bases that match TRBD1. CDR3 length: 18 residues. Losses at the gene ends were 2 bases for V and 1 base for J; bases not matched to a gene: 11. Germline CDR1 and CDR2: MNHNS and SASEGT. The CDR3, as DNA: TGTGCCAGCAGTGAATTTTTGACAGGGGGTGGCCCGAACACTGAAGCTTTCTTT. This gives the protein CASSEFLTGGGPNTEAFF.